This T cell receptor (beta chain) originates from a study of blood T cell repertoires in COVID-19. The authors' processing: Estimates of nucleated cell counts were drawn from the amplification of reference gene primers. Here immunoSEQ multiplex PCR was the method, and the copy in TCRdb shows in-frame clones only, minus some. Clone size and V and J calls were adopted from that table, with D and trimming inferred from the DNA. The repertoire holds approximately 330,000 clones, around 90% seen once, with 9.9% in the top ten. Enrollment of patients from Seattle took place during active infection, with longitudinal follow-up. The V end was cut by 2 bases, the J end by 9 bases, with 11 bases between. Germline V gene data show CDR1 as SGHTA and CDR2 as FQGNSA. CDR3 length: 13 residues.

This chain joins TRBV7-2 and TRBJ2-1; D is perhaps TRBD2 (5 bases). Material for sequencing was peripheral blood. The clonotype originates from a man under 40 with COVID-19, enrolled during active disease. The CDR3 loop reads CASSLLASLEQFF. Written as DNA, the CDR3 is TGTGCCAGCAGCTTATTAGCTAGCCTTGAGCAGTTCTTC.